The present TCR beta chain was sequenced within a study of shared clonotypes between healthy human individuals. Terminally differentiated effector memory CD45RA+ cells were left out of the naive CD8 fraction, which was CD45RO-negative and positively selected for CCR7. Replicate PCRs run on sorted subsets employed 200 ng DNA, 30,000 to 35,000 T cell genomes. Profiling relied on immunoSEQ multiplex PCR, and the TCRdb table lists in-frame clones only, not all of them. Here the sample spans 1.5 million to 2.5 million clones, over 85% being singletons. Unmatched junction bases numbered 11, after V lost 2 bases and J lost 4 bases. The CDR3 is 16 amino acids. The germline gives CDR1 SQVTM, CDR2 ANQGSEA.

This chain links TRBV29-1 with TRBJ2-5; 9 nucleotides match TRBD2. The sample consisted of naive CD8+ T cells sorted from blood. This clonotype was obtained from a man aged 18 to 30 in good health. The CDR3 loop is CSVEPSRAGGRETQYF. The CDR3 DNA reads as TGCAGCGTTGAACCTTCGCGAGCGGGAGGACGAGAGACCCAGTACTTC. The full variable domain, with the rest looked up from reference TRBV29-1 and TRBJ2-5, is SAVISQKPSRDICQRGTSLTIQCQVDSQVTMMFWYRQQPGQSLTLIATANQGSEATYESGFVIDKFPISRPNLTFSTLTVSNMSPEDSSIYLCSVEPSRAGGRETQYFGPGTRLLVL.